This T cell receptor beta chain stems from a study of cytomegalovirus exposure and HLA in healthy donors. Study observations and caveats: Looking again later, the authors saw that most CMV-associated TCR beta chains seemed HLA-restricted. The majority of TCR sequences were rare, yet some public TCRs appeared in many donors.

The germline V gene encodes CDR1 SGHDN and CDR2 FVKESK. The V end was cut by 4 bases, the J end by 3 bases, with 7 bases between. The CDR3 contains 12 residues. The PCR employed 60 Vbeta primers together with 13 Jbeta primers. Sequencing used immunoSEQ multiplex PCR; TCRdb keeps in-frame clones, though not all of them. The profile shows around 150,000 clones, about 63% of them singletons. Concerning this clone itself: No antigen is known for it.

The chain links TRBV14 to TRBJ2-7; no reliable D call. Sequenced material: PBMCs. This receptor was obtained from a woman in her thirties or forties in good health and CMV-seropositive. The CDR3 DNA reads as TGTGCCAGCAGCCGGGCCTTCTACGAGCAGTACTTC. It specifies CASSRAFYEQYF.